This T cell receptor beta chain was recorded in a study of Ad26.COV2.S vaccination and SARS-CoV-2 variants. The repertoire was sequenced with immunoSEQ multiplex PCR; TCRdb's copy has only in-frame clones and lacks some. The sample records about 180,000 clones, about 83% being singletons. Study results and limitations: Vaccinees showed greater spike-specific TCR breadth than placebo recipients. People who got the vaccine or the placebo had similar non-spike TCR breadth. The breadth of spike-specific CD8+ and CD4+ T cell responses after vaccination was reportedly substantial. In TCR breadth and depth analyses, total T cell responses may have been underestimated.

The CDR3 is made up of 14 amino acids. With 3 bases removed from V and 4 bases from J, the gap between germline ends came to 13 bases. CDR1 SGHRS and CDR2 YFSETQ come from the germline V gene. Concerning this clone itself: The antigen is unknown.

The starting material was peripheral blood, obtained after recovery from COVID-19. The TCR originated in a human donor who had recovered from COVID-19. The chain combines TRBV5-1 with TRBJ1-2; the D gene is possibly TRBD1 (5 bases). DNA of the CDR3: TGCGCCAGCAGCTCGTCAGGGACTGGCTATGGCTACACCTTC. This codes for CASSSSGTGYGYTF.